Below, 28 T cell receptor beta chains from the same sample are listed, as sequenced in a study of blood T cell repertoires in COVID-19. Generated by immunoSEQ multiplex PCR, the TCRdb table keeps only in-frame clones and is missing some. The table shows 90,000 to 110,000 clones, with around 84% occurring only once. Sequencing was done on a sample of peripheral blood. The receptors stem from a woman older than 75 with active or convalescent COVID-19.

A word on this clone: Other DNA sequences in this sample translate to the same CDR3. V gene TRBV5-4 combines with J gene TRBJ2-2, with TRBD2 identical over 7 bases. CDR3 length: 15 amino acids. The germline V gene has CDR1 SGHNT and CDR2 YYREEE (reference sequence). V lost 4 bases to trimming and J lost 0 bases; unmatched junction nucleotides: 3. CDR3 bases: TGTGCCAGCAGCCCAAGCGGGACGAACACCGGGGAGCTGTTTTTT. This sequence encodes CASSPSGTNTGELFF.

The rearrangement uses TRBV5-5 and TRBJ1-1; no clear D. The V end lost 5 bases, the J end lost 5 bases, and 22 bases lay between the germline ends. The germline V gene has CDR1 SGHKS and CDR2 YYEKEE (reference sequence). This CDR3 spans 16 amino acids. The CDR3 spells CASSEMAAAVSTEAFF. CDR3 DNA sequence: TGTGCCAGCAGTGAGATGGCTGCTGCGGTGTCGACTGAAGCTTTCTTT.

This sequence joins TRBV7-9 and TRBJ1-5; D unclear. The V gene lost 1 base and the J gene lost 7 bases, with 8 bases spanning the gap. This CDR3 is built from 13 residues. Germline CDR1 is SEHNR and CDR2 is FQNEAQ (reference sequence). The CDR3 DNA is TGTGCCAGCAGCTTAGACTTTGTCCAGCCCCAGCATTTT. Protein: CASSLDFVQPQHF.

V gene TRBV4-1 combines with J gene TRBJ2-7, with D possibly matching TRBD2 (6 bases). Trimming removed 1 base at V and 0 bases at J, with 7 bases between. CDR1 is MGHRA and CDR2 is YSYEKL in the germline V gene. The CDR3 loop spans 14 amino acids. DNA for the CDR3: TGCGCCAGCAGCCAAGGTAGCGGCTCCTACGAGCAGTACTTC. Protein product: CASSQGSGSYEQYF.

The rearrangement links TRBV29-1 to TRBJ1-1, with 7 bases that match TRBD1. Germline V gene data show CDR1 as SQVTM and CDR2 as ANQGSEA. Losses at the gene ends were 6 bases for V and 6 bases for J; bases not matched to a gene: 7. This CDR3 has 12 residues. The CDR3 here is CSVDPGTAEAFF. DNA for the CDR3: TGCAGCGTAGACCCCGGGACAGCTGAAGCTTTCTTT.

CDR3 sequence (DNA): TGTGCCAGCAGTTTAAGCCTCTCTGGGGCCAACGTCCTGACTTTC. This translates into CASSLSLSGANVLTF. The gene calls are TRBV27 and TRBJ2-6, with D hard to call. This CDR3 region has 15 residues. Germline V gene lookup returns CDR1 MNHEY and CDR2 SMNVEV (reference sequence). The V end was cut by 2 bases, the J end by 0 bases, with 5 bases between.

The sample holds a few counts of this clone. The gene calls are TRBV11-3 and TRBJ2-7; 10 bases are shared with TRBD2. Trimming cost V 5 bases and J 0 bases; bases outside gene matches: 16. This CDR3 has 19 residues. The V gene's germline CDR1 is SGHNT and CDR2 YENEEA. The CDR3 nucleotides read TGTGCCAGCAGCCCCCCGGAGGAGCGGGAGGGCCCTAGCTCCTACGAGCAGTACTTC. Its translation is CASSPPEEREGPSSYEQYF.

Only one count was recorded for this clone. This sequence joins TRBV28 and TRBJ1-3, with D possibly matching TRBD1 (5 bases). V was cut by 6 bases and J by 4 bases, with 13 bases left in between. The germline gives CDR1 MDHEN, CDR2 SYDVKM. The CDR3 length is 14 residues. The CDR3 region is CASSGGTAGNTIYF. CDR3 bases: TGTGCCAGCAGCGGCGGGACGGCCGGAAACACCATATATTTT.

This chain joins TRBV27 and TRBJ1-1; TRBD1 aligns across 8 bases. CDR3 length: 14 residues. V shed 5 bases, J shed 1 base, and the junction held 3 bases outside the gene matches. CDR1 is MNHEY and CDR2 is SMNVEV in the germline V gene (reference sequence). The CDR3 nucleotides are TGTGCCAGCAGTCGGACAGGGTCGAACACTGAAGCTTTCTTT. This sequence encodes CASSRTGSNTEAFF.

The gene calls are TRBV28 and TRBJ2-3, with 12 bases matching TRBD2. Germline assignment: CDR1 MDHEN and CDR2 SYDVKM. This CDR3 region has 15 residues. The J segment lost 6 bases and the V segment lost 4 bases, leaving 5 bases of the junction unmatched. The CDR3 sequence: CASSSTSGRRDTQYF. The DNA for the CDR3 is TGTGCCAGCAGTTCTACTAGCGGGAGGAGGGATACGCAGTATTTT.

The chain's CDR3 is CASRAGRNNEQFF. DNA for the CDR3: TGCGCCAGCAGGGCGGGAAGAAACAATGAGCAGTTCTTC. This rearrangement joins TRBV10-1 to TRBJ2-1; tentative D call: TRBD2 (6 bases). The V end was cut by 6 bases, the J end by 5 bases, with 11 bases between. CDR1 is WNHNN, CDR2 SYGVQD, per germline (reference sequence). The CDR3 consists of 13 residues.

CDR3 sequence: CASKWGTGTKGHNQPQHF. The CDR3 coding sequence is TGTGCCAGCAAATGGGGCACCGGGACAAAAGGGCACAATCAGCCCCAGCATTTT. The rearrangement links TRBV5-8 to TRBJ1-5, with a tentative D call TRBD1 (6 bases). The CDR3 contains 18 residues. CDR1 is SGHTS and CDR2 is YDEGEE in the germline V gene. The ends were cut back, 6 bases at V and 3 bases at J, with 25 bases in the middle.

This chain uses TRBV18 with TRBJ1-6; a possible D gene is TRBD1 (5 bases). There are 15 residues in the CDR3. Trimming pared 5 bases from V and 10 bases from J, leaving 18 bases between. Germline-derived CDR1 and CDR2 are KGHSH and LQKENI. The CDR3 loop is CASSTLRDVSSPLHF. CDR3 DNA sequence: TGTGCCAGCTCAACCCTCAGGGATGTCAGCTCACCCCTCCACTTT.

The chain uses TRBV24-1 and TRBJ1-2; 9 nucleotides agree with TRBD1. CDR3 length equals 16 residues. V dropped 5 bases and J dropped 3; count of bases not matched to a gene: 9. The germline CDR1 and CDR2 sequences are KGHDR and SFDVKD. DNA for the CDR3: TGTGCCACCAGTGGCTCCGGGACAGGGTTCGACTATGGCTACACCTTC. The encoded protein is CATSGSGTGFDYGYTF.

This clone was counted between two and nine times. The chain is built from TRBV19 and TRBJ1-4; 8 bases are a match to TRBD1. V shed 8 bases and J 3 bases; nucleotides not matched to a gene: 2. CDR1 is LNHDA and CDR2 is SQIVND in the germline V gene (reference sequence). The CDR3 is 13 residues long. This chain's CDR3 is CASGDRPNEKLFF. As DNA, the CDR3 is TGTGCCAGTGGGGACAGGCCTAATGAAAAACTGTTTTTT.

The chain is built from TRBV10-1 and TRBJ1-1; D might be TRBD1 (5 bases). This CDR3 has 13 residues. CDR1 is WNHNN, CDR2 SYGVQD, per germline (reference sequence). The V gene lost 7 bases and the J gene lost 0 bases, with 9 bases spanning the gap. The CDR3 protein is CASKGHMNTEAFF. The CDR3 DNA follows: TGCGCCAGCAAAGGACACATGAACACTGAAGCTTTCTTT.

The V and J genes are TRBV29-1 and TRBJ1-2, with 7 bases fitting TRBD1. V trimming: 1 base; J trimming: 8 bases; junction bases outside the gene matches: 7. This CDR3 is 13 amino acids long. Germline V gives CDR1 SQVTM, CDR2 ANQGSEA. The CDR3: CSVEGQTGKGYTF. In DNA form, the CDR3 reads TGCAGCGTTGAAGGTCAGACAGGGAAAGGCTACACCTTC.

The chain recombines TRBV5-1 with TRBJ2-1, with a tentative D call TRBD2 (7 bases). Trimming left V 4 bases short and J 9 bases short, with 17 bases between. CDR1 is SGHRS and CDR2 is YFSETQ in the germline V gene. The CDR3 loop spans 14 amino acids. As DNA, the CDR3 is TGCGCCAGCAGCCCAGTCGGGGGGCTCGGTGAGCAGTTCTTC. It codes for CASSPVGGLGEQFF.

CDR3 amino acids: CASTRGSYGYTF. In nucleotides, the CDR3 is TGTGCCAGCACTAGGGGGTCCTATGGCTACACCTTC. The chain carries TRBV3-1 (or the pseudogene TRBV3-2) and TRBJ1-2; TRBD1 might be the D (6 bases). V was trimmed by 7 bases and J by 4 bases, leaving 10 bases between them. The germline V gene encodes CDR1 LGHDT and CDR2 YNNKEL (reference sequence). This CDR3 region has 12 residues.

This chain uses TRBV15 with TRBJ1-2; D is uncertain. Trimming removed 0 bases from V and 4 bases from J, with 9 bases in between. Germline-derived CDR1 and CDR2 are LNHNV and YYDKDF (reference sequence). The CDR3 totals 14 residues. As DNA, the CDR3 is TGTGCCACCAGCAGAGAAGGGAGATTCTATGGCTACACCTTC. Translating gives CATSREGRFYGYTF.

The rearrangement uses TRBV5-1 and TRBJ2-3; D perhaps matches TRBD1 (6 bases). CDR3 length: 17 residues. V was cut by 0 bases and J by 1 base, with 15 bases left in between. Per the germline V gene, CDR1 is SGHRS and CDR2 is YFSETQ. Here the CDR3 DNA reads TGCGCCAGCAGCTTGGCTCCGGGACATATGGGCACAGATACGCAGTATTTT. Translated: CASSLAPGHMGTDTQYF. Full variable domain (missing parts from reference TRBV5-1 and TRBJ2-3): KAGVTQTPRYLIKTRGQQVTLSCSPISGHRSVSWYQQTPGQGLQFLFEYFSETQRNKGNFPGRFSGRQFSNSRSEMNVSTLELGDSALYLCASSLAPGHMGTDTQYFGPGTRLTVL.

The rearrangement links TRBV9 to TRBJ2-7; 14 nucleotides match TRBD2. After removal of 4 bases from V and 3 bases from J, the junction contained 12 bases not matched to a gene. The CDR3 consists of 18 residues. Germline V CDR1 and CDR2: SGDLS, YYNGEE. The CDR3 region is CASSPIPTSGRENYEQYF. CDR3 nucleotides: TGTGCCAGCAGCCCTATCCCGACTAGCGGGAGGGAAAACTACGAGCAGTACTTC. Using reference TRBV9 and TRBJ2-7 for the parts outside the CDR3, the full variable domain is DSGVTQTPKHLITATGQRVTLRCSPRSGDLSVYWYQQSLDQGLQFLIQYYNGEERAKGNILERFSAQQFPDLHSELNLSSLELGDSALYFCASSPIPTSGRENYEQYFGPGTRLTVT.

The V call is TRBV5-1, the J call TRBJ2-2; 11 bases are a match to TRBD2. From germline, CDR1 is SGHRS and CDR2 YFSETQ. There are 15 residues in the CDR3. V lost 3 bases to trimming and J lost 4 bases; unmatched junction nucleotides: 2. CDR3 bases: TGCGCCAGCAGCTCACTAGCGGGAGTCACCGGGGAGCTGTTTTTT. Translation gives CASSSLAGVTGELFF.

The CDR3 sequence: CASSLTFPGQETQYF. For the CDR3, the DNA is TGTGCCAGCAGCCTTACGTTCCCGGGACAAGAGACCCAGTACTTC. The V gene is TRBV3-1 (or the pseudogene TRBV3-2), the J gene TRBJ2-5; tentatively, D is TRBD2 (5 bases). Germline V gene sequence: CDR1 LGHDT, CDR2 YNNKEL (reference sequence). V was pared by 4 bases and J by 2 bases, with 14 bases between. The CDR3 runs to 15 residues.

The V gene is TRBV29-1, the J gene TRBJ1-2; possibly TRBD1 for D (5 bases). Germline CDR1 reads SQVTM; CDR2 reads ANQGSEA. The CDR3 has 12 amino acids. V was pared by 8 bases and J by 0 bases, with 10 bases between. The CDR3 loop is CSPRGSNYGYTF. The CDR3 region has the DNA TGCAGCCCACGGGGGTCTAACTATGGCTACACCTTC.

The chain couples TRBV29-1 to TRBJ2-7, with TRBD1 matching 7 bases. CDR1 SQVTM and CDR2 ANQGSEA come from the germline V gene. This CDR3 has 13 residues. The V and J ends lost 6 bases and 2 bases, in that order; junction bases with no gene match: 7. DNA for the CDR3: TGCAGCGTGGGGACAGAACTAACCTACGAGCAGTACTTC. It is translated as CSVGTELTYEQYF.

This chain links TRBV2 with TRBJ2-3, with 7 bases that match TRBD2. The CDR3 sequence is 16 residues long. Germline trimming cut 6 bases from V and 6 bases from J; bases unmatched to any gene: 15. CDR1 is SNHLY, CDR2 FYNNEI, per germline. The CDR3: CASRKAGRARVDTQYF. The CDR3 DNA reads TGTGCCAGCAGGAAGGCAGGGAGGGCTAGGGTGGATACGCAGTATTTT.

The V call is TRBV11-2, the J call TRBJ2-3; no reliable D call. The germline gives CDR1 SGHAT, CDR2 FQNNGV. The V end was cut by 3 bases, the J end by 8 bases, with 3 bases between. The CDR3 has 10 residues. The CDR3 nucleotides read TGTGCCAGCAGCTTGAGTACGCAGTATTTT. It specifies CASSLSTQYF.